The 25 T cell receptor beta chains below were found in one sample sequenced in a study of T cell repertoires in cytomegalovirus infection. Their antigen targets remain unknown. MiXCR, applied by TCRdb to the reads, yields one record per CDR3 protein. The table shows roughly 500,000 distinct CDR3 sequences, with 33% occurring only once. This specimen was cultured PBMCs, taken from culture after CMV antigen stimulation. The receptor source for this set is a human donor in good health (CMV status not recorded). Some clones in this sample may be carry-over from other donors' samples.

The chain is built from TRBV7-2 and TRBJ2-5; TRBD1 might be the D (6 bases). Deletions cut 9 bases from V and 4 bases from J, with 21 bases between. The CDR3 consists of 15 residues. Germline V gives CDR1 SGHTA, CDR2 FQGNSA. CDR3 protein: CASSRGNGAAETQYF. The CDR3 DNA is TGTGCCAGTAGTAGGGGGAATGGGGCAGCAGAGACCCAGTACTTC.

The J gene is TRBJ2-3, the V gene TRBV7-9; D remains unclear. Germline assignment: CDR1 SEHNR and CDR2 FQNEAQ (reference sequence). This CDR3 is 15 amino acids long. V dropped 3 bases and J dropped 2 bases, with 12 bases sitting between them. CDR3 nucleotides: TGTGCCAGCAGCTTCCTAGGTTATAACACAGATACGCAGTATTTT. It translates to CASSFLGYNTDTQYF.

V gene TRBV4-1 combines with J gene TRBJ2-1; 12 positions match TRBD2. The V segment lost 4 bases and the J segment 10 bases; nucleotides outside the gene matches: 5. The CDR3 consists of 14 residues. CDR1 and CDR2 (germline): MGHRA, YSYEKL. The CDR3 nucleotides are TGCGCCAGCAGCCGACTAGCGGGAGTCAGCGAGCAGTTCTTC. Translating gives CASSRLAGVSEQFF.

The rearrangement uses TRBV6-1 and TRBJ1-1; D is perhaps TRBD1 (5 bases). Germline loops: CDR1 MNHNS, CDR2 SASEGT. V dropped 1 base and J dropped 0 bases, with 9 bases sitting between them. The CDR3 sequence is 15 residues long. CDR3 in amino acids: CASSEVWTMNTEAFF. The CDR3 coding sequence is TGTGCCAGCAGTGAAGTTTGGACAATGAACACTGAAGCTTTCTTT.

There are a few counts of this clonotype. The rearrangement links TRBV13 to TRBJ2-3; 7 bases fit TRBD2. Germline V gene data show CDR1 as PRHDT and CDR2 as FYEKMQ (reference sequence). V was pared by 7 bases and J by 7 bases, with 11 bases of the junction left unmatched. The CDR3 is 14 amino acids. The CDR3 sequence is CASIQGLERNTQYF. The CDR3 coding sequence is TGTGCCAGCATACAAGGACTAGAGAGAAATACGCAGTATTTT.

V is TRBV5-1 and J is TRBJ2-3; D is uncertain. The V end was cut by 4 bases, the J end by 6 bases, with 18 bases between. The CDR3 sequence is 15 residues long. CDR1 SGHRS and CDR2 YFSETQ come from the germline V gene. CDR3 residues: CASSLGSFPADTQYF. As DNA, the CDR3 is TGCGCCAGCAGCCTCGGGTCTTTCCCGGCCGATACGCAGTATTTT.

This clonotype has only a few counts. The chain recombines TRBV11-2 with TRBJ2-3; 9 bases fit TRBD1. The CDR3 extends over 14 amino acids. J gave up 15 bases and V 0 bases, and 10 bases lay outside the gene matches. Germline V lookup: CDR1 SGHAT, CDR2 FQNNGV. The CDR3 loop reads CASSLDPETGGAYF. The CDR3, as DNA: TGTGCCAGCAGCTTAGATCCGGAGACAGGGGGTGCATATTTT.

This chain connects TRBV19 to TRBJ2-7; 9 bases align to TRBD1. CDR1 is LNHDA, CDR2 SQIVND, per germline (reference sequence). V dropped 9 bases and J dropped 3; count of bases not matched to a gene: 9. The CDR3 loop spans 14 amino acids. The DNA of the CDR3 is TGTGCCAGCAAATCGGGACAGGGCGACTACGAGCAGTACTTC. Translated, it gives CASKSGQGDYEQYF.

Ten or more counts support this clonotype. The chain recombines TRBV7-2 with TRBJ2-2; perhaps D is TRBD1 or TRBD2 (5 bases each). This CDR3 is 16 amino acids long. CDR1 and CDR2 (germline): SGHTA, FQGNSA. V lost 3 bases and J 0 bases, leaving 11 bases between the germline ends. The CDR3 is CASSFAGTTNTGELFF. In nucleotides, the CDR3 is TGTGCCAGCAGCTTCGCCGGGACGACGAACACCGGGGAGCTGTTTTTT.

The chain has TRBV7-3 and TRBJ2-2; no firm D call. V shed 5 bases and J shed 6 bases, with 10 bases lying between them. From germline, CDR1 is SGHTA and CDR2 FQGTGA. This CDR3 region has 13 residues. The CDR3 loop reads CASSLMPAGELFF. DNA for the CDR3: TGTGCCAGCAGCCTTATGCCGGCCGGGGAGCTGTTTTTT.

This clonotype was seen a handful of times. The gene calls are TRBV12-3 or TRBV12-4 and TRBJ1-5; D perhaps matches TRBD1 (5 bases). Deletions cut 7 bases from V and 7 bases from J, with 17 bases between. This CDR3 contains 14 residues. Here the CDR3 DNA reads TGTGCCAGCACCGGGGACTCAACGAGGCAGCCCCAGCATTTT. It codes for CASTGDSTRQPQHF.

At least ten counts were recorded for this clonotype. The J gene is TRBJ2-3, the V gene TRBV7-2; no clear D. Trimming removed 1 base from V and 2 bases from J, with 10 bases in between. The CDR3 extends over 15 amino acids. Germline V gene sequence: CDR1 SGHTA, CDR2 FQGNSA. The CDR3 bases are TGTGCCAGCAGCTTAGTAGACAAATCCACAGATACGCAGTATTTT. Its translation: CASSLVDKSTDTQYF. The variable domain in full, with the rest retrieved from reference TRBV7-2 and TRBJ2-3, is GAGVSQSPSNKVTEKGKDVELRCDPISGHTALYWYRQSLGQGLEFLIYFQGNSAPDKSGLPSDRFSAERTGGSVSTLTIQRTQQEDSAVYLCASSLVDKSTDTQYFGPGTRLTVL.

This clonotype was detected only a few times. The chain carries TRBV30 and TRBJ2-7; 7 bases agree with TRBD2. CDR1 is GTSNPN, CDR2 SVGIG, per germline (reference sequence). The CDR3 runs to 12 residues. V dropped 4 bases and J dropped 2; count of bases not matched to a gene: 2. The CDR3 DNA sequence: TGTGCCTGGACTAGCGGTGCCTACGAGCAGTACTTC. Its translation is CAWTSGAYEQYF.

J is TRBJ2-3 and V is TRBV20-1; 8 positions match TRBD2. The germline V gene encodes CDR1 DFQATT and CDR2 SNEGSKA (reference sequence). V trimming: 5 bases; J trimming: 2 bases; junction bases outside the gene matches: 3. The CDR3 extends over 13 amino acids. CDR3: CSALAGPTDTQYF. In DNA form, the CDR3 reads TGCAGTGCTCTAGCGGGCCCCACAGATACGCAGTATTTT.

This clonotype was seen only a few times. The chain has TRBV10-3 and TRBJ1-2; maybe TRBD1 (6 bases). The germline CDR1 and CDR2 sequences are ENHRY and SYGVKD. The CDR3 totals 14 residues. Trimming removed 11 bases at V and 1 base at J, with 17 bases between. CDR3 in amino acids: CASEGGVHNYGYTF. CDR3 DNA: TGTGCCTCGGAGGGGGGGGTCCATAACTATGGCTACACCTTC.

This clonotype occurred a few times. The V and J genes are TRBV7-9 and TRBJ1-2; tentatively, D is TRBD1 (5 bases). CDR3 length equals 13 residues. CDR1 is SEHNR, CDR2 FQNEAQ, per germline (reference sequence). The V gene lost 5 bases and the J gene lost 4 bases, with 11 bases spanning the gap. CDR3 coding DNA: TGTGCCAGCAGCCGCTCAGGGTTCTATGGCTACACCTTC. Amino acid sequence: CASSRSGFYGYTF.

The chain carries TRBV4-2 and TRBJ2-5; 8 bases line up with TRBD2. The CDR3 totals 15 residues. Trimming removed 4 bases from V and 5 bases from J; junction bases left unmatched: 9. Germline V gives CDR1 LGHNA, CDR2 YNFKEQ. The CDR3 DNA reads as TGTGCCAGCAGCCGGGCCGGGACTAGTGGCGAGACCCAGTACTTC. Encoded protein: CASSRAGTSGETQYF.

The chain couples TRBV27 to TRBJ2-2, with 8 nucleotides matching TRBD2. V was clipped by 4 bases and J by 7 bases; unmatched bases: 8. The CDR3 is 15 amino acids. Germline V CDR1 and CDR2: MNHEY, SMNVEV (reference sequence). The CDR3 protein is CASSSERENGGELFF. The CDR3 coding sequence is TGTGCCAGCAGTTCCGAGCGGGAGAACGGCGGGGAGCTGTTTTTT.

This chain joins TRBV6-2 or TRBV6-3 and TRBJ2-3; 14 nucleotides line up with TRBD2. The germline CDR1 and CDR2 sequences are MNHEY and SVGEGT. J was trimmed by 3 bases and V by 5 bases; bases with no gene match: 7. CDR3 length equals 17 residues. In DNA, the CDR3 is TGTGCCAGCAGTGAAGGGACTAGCGGGAGAACAACAGATACGCAGTATTTT. Protein product: CASSEGTSGRTTDTQYF.

This clonotype occurred many times. The chain employs TRBV24-1 and TRBJ1-5; perhaps TRBD1 as D (6 bases). V dropped 7 bases and J dropped 6 bases, with 12 bases sitting between them. The CDR3 is 13 residues long. Germline CDR1 reads KGHDR; CDR2 reads SFDVKD. The CDR3 DNA follows: TGTGCCACCAGCCCCGACAGGCGTCAGCCCCAGCATTTT. This encodes CATSPDRRQPQHF.

This clonotype turned up a few times. The chain has TRBV7-9 and TRBJ2-2; the match to TRBD1 covers 7 bases. Germline lookup yields CDR1 SEHNR and CDR2 FQNEAQ (reference sequence). This CDR3 is 15 amino acids long. The ends lost 5 bases at V and 4 bases at J; junction bases unmatched: 7. In nucleotides, the CDR3 is TGTGCCAGCAGCCAAAAGGCAGGGGGCACCGGGGAGCTGTTTTTT. Amino acid sequence: CASSQKAGGTGELFF.

The chain combines TRBV11-3 with TRBJ1-4; D is uncertain. The germline gives CDR1 SGHNT, CDR2 YENEEA. The length of the CDR3 is 12 residues. Trimming shortened V by 5 bases and J by 8 bases, and 9 bases separated the two germline ends. The CDR3 DNA reads as TGTGCCAGCAGCCCCCCCGGCGAAAAACTGTTTTTT. Its translation: CASSPPGEKLFF.

This clonotype was detected a few times. The chain employs TRBV7-2 and TRBJ2-3, with TRBD2 matching over 8 bases. The J segment lost 3 bases and the V segment lost 3 bases, leaving 8 bases of the junction unmatched. CDR3 length equals 16 residues. Germline CDR1 is SGHTA and CDR2 is FQGNSA. CDR3 DNA sequence: TGTGCCAGCAGCTTCCTTGAGCGGGAGAAGACAGATACGCAGTATTTT. Amino acid sequence: CASSFLEREKTDTQYF.

This clonotype was seen more than once but under ten times. This chain uses TRBV12-3 or TRBV12-4 with TRBJ2-7; either TRBD1 or TRBD2 may supply D (5 bases each). The CDR3 is 15 residues long. V lost 6 bases to trimming and J lost 5 bases, with 20 bases between them. CDR3 in amino acids: CASSSNKRGRDEQYV. The CDR3, as DNA: TGTGCCAGCAGCTCAAATAAGAGGGGTCGCGACGAGCAGTACGTC.

This clonotype was observed a handful of times. V usage is TRBV12-3 or TRBV12-4 and J usage is TRBJ1-2; D is possibly TRBD1 (5 bases). The CDR3 has 15 amino acids. V lost 1 base to trimming and J lost 3 bases, with 12 bases between them. In DNA form, the CDR3 reads TGTGCCAGCAGTTTAGGGGGGGTGGGTTACTATGGCTACACCTTC. This gives the protein CASSLGGVGYYGYTF.